The 30 T cell receptor beta chains given below trace back to one sample, sequenced in a study of cytomegalovirus exposure and HLA in healthy donors. Researchers ran the PCR with 60 Vbeta and 13 Jbeta primers. Clones were read by immunoSEQ multiplex PCR, and TCRdb kept only the in-frame ones, dropping some. The sample gives about 120,000 clones, about 80% of which show up once; less than 3% is in the top ten. Specimen: PBMCs. These receptors were taken from a man between 25 and 39 years old in good health and CMV-seronegative.

This rearrangement joins TRBV9 to TRBJ1-5, with D perhaps matching TRBD1 (6 bases). The CDR3 sequence is 12 residues long. Trimming removed 0 bases at V and 9 bases at J, with 7 bases between. Germline CDR1 reads SGDLS; CDR2 reads YYNGEE. This CDR3 is CASSVGGGPQHF. The DNA of the CDR3 is TGTGCCAGCAGCGTAGGAGGGGGGCCCCAGCATTTT.

V and J are TRBV7-2 and TRBJ2-1; 7 bases are shared with TRBD1. The V and J ends lost 2 bases and 11 bases, in that order; junction bases with no gene match: 6. This CDR3 contains 13 residues. Germline V gene sequence: CDR1 SGHTA, CDR2 FQGNSA. The CDR3 loop reads CASSLPGTAKQFF. The CDR3 DNA sequence: TGTGCCAGCAGCTTACCCGGGACAGCAAAGCAGTTCTTC.

Here the CDR3 reads CASSYYKNTEAFF. Written as DNA, the CDR3 is TGTGCCAGCTCATACTACAAGAACACTGAAGCTTTCTTT. The chain carries TRBV7-2 and TRBJ1-1; D is unclear. The length of the CDR3 is 13 residues. V gave up 8 bases and J gave up 1 base, with 11 bases separating them. Germline V gene data show CDR1 as SGHTA and CDR2 as FQGNSA.

V usage is TRBV27 and J usage is TRBJ2-7; 9 bases are a match to TRBD1. The CDR3 is 15 residues long. The V gene end was trimmed by 4 bases and the J gene end by 3 bases; junction bases not matched to a gene: 7. Germline CDR1 MNHEY, CDR2 SMNVEV (reference sequence). The CDR3 region is CASSSRGQGGYEQYF. CDR3 DNA sequence: TGTGCCAGCAGTTCACGGGGACAGGGAGGCTACGAGCAGTACTTC.

In its sample, this clone was seen once. The chain employs TRBV7-2 and TRBJ2-3; D possibly corresponds to TRBD1 (6 bases). V lost 2 bases to trimming and J lost 4 bases, with 7 bases between them. The germline V gene has CDR1 SGHTA and CDR2 FQGNSA. The CDR3 is made up of 13 amino acids. The DNA for the CDR3 is TGTGCCAGCAGCTTAACAGGGTCAGATACGCAGTATTTT. Protein sequence: CASSLTGSDTQYF.

V gene TRBV2 combines with J gene TRBJ2-3; D unclear. Germline V gene data show CDR1 as SNHLY and CDR2 as FYNNEI. V was pared by 4 bases and J by 0 bases, with 8 bases between. CDR3 size: 14 residues. The CDR3 spells CASSVPKSTDTQYF. In nucleotides, the CDR3 is TGTGCCAGCAGTGTCCCAAAAAGCACAGATACGCAGTATTTT. Complete variable domain (other parts from reference TRBV2 and TRBJ2-3): EPEVTQTPSHQVTQMGQEVILRCVPISNHLYFYWYRQILGQKVEFLVSFYNNEISEKSEIFDDQFSVERPDGSNFTLKIRSTKLEDSAMYFCASSVPKSTDTQYFGPGTRLTVL.

The V gene is TRBV10-2, the J gene TRBJ2-1; TRBD2 might be the D (6 bases). V was pared by 6 bases and J by 3 bases, with 12 bases between. The CDR3 is made up of 14 amino acids. CDR1 and CDR2 (germline): WSHSY, SAAADI. CDR3 nucleotides: TGCGCCAGCAGACTAACTAGCCGCTACAATGAGCAGTTCTTC. As protein: CASRLTSRYNEQFF.

This clone was detected only a few times. This sequence joins TRBV4-1 and TRBJ1-4, with D possibly matching TRBD1 (5 bases). Trimming left V 4 bases short and J 4 bases short, with 16 bases between. This CDR3 comprises 16 residues. Germline V gene lookup returns CDR1 MGHRA and CDR2 YSYEKL. CDR3 sequence (DNA): TGCGCCAGCAGCCGACCGGGGGGAAGCGGTAATGAAAAACTGTTTTTT. This encodes CASSRPGGSGNEKLFF.

Concerning this clone: A junction end diverges from the germline sequence, so it may reflect a read error. The chain recombines TRBV7-9 with TRBJ2-1; 7 nucleotides align to TRBD2. The length of the CDR3 is 15 residues. Germline assignment: CDR1 SEHNR and CDR2 FQNEAQ (reference sequence). The CDR3 here is CSSSFRASGSNEQFF. CDR3 DNA: TGTTCCAGCAGCTTCAGGGCTAGCGGCAGCAATGAGCAGTTCTTC.

The rearrangement links TRBV4-3 to TRBJ1-3; D call uncertain. The V and J ends lost 4 bases and 8 bases respectively, with 12 bases between them. The germline gives CDR1 LGHNA, CDR2 YSLEER. CDR3 size: 13 residues. CDR3 sequence: CASSPSLGDTIYF. CDR3 DNA: TGCGCCAGCAGCCCTTCTCTCGGGGACACCATATATTTT.

The chain combines TRBV10-3 with TRBJ2-7; tentative D call: TRBD1 (5 bases). The CDR3 contains 15 residues. V gave up 3 bases and J gave up 2 bases, with 14 bases separating them. The germline CDR1 and CDR2 sequences are ENHRY and SYGVKD. The CDR3 nucleotides read TGTGCCATCAGTGATTCAGCCAGGGCCCCCTACGAGCAGTACTTC. Amino acid sequence: CAISDSARAPYEQYF.

This clone showed up just a few times. This chain joins TRBV29-1 and TRBJ2-2; D possibly corresponds to TRBD2 (5 bases). This CDR3 is 13 amino acids long. The V and J ends lost 6 bases and 8 bases respectively, with 16 bases between them. CDR1 is SQVTM, CDR2 ANQGSEA, per germline. CDR3 residues: CSVDSGLTGELFF. Written as DNA, the CDR3 is TGCAGCGTCGATTCGGGGTTAACGGGGGAGCTGTTTTTT.

This chain links TRBV27 with TRBJ2-2, with D possibly TRBD1 on 6 matching bases. The germline CDR1 and CDR2 sequences are MNHEY and SMNVEV (reference sequence). V gave up 5 bases and J gave up 5 bases, with 15 bases separating them. This CDR3 comprises 15 residues. DNA of the CDR3: TGTGCCAGCAGTCTCACAGGGATTCCGACCGGGGAGCTGTTTTTT. Translation: CASSLTGIPTGELFF.

This clone was seen only once. At one end the junction does not follow the germline gene, possibly because of a read error. The CDR3 nucleotides are TGTTCCAGCAGCTTAGGACAACTCCACAGGGGAAGCACAGATACGCAGTATTTT. The encoded protein is CSSSLGQLHRGSTDTQYF. This sequence joins TRBV7-9 and TRBJ2-3; 7 bases agree with TRBD1. This CDR3 contains 18 residues. The germline V gene encodes CDR1 SEHNR and CDR2 FQNEAQ (reference sequence).

This clone was seen a handful of times. V and J are TRBV13 and TRBJ2-7; 7 positions match TRBD1. CDR1 and CDR2 from the germline V gene are PRHDT and FYEKMQ (reference sequence). Trimming removed 2 bases from V and 6 bases from J; junction bases left unmatched: 7. The CDR3 length is 14 residues. The CDR3 region has the DNA TGTGCCAGCAGCTTAACAGGGGTAGCTGGCGAGCAGTACTTC. Amino acids: CASSLTGVAGEQYF.

This clone was seen once. This sequence joins TRBV9 and TRBJ2-7; TRBD2 is a possible D gene (6 bases). This CDR3 has 15 residues. Germline loops: CDR1 SGDLS, CDR2 YYNGEE. Deletions cut 0 bases from V and 1 base from J, with 11 bases between. CDR3 DNA sequence: TGTGCCAGCAGCGTAGGGCCTGGGGGGTCCTACGAGCAGTACTTC. Translating gives CASSVGPGGSYEQYF.

The V call is TRBV14, the J call TRBJ2-4; 10 bases map to TRBD2. The germline V gene encodes CDR1 SGHDN and CDR2 FVKESK. The length of the CDR3 is 23 residues. The J segment lost 1 base and the V segment lost 1 base, leaving 22 bases of the junction unmatched. CDR3 in DNA: TGTGCCAGCAGCCAAGCCCCGCTAGCGGGAGCGGCTTCCGATCGAACCGCCAAAAACATTCAGTACTTC. This gives the protein CASSQAPLAGAASDRTAKNIQYF.

The J gene is TRBJ2-1, the V gene TRBV12-5; 14 bases fit TRBD2. The CDR3 covers 13 residues. The J segment lost 14 bases and the V segment lost 6 bases, leaving 6 bases of the junction unmatched. Germline V gives CDR1 LGHNT, CDR2 FRNRAP. As DNA, the CDR3 is TGTGCTAGTGGACCGGGACTAGCGGGAGTAAAGTTCTTC. Translation: CASGPGLAGVKFF. Together with reference TRBV12-5 and TRBJ2-1, the CDR3 gives the full variable domain: DARVTQTPRHKVTEMGQEVTMRCQPILGHNTVFWYRQTMMQGLELLAYFRNRAPLDDSGMPKDRFSAEMPDATLATLKIQPSEPRDSAVYFCASGPGLAGVKFFGPGTRLTVL.

The V call is TRBV19, the J call TRBJ2-3, with no clear D. V was trimmed by 3 bases and J by 1 base, leaving 11 bases between them. Germline V gene sequence: CDR1 LNHDA, CDR2 SQIVND (reference sequence). CDR3 length: 15 amino acids. CDR3 nucleotide sequence: TGTGCCAGTAGTATGGAGCCTATCCGCACAGATACGCAGTATTTT. Translating gives CASSMEPIRTDTQYF.

The chain combines TRBV13 with TRBJ2-1, with D unresolved. Germline lookup yields CDR1 PRHDT and CDR2 FYEKMQ (reference sequence). V was cut by 1 base and J by 0 bases, with 7 bases left in between. This CDR3 comprises 15 residues. The CDR3 coding sequence is TGTGCCAGCAGCTTAGCCCCTCTCTCCTACAATGAGCAGTTCTTC. Translation gives CASSLAPLSYNEQFF.

This clone was counted between two and nine times. This chain joins TRBV2 and TRBJ1-1, with 7 nucleotides matching TRBD1. This CDR3 is 13 amino acids long. V lost 8 bases, J lost 3 bases, and 6 bases stayed unmatched. Germline-derived CDR1 and CDR2 are SNHLY and FYNNEI. In nucleotides, the CDR3 is TGTGCCAGCTCGCCAGGGGGTTACACTGAAGCTTTCTTT. Encoded protein: CASSPGGYTEAFF.

Note on this clone: The junction and the germline gene differ at one end; a read error may be behind it. The chain links TRBV7-7 to TRBJ2-5, with TRBD2 as a possible D gene (5 bases). The germline V gene encodes CDR1 SSHAT and CDR2 FNYEAQ (reference sequence). This CDR3 has 13 amino acids. The CDR3 is CASSLAPGETQYF. Written as DNA, the CDR3 is TGTGCTAGCAGCTTAGCGCCCGGGGAGACCCAGTACTTC.

J is TRBJ2-1 and V is TRBV7-3; a weak D match, TRBD1 (5 bases). V shed 5 bases and J shed 8 bases, with 16 bases lying between them. This CDR3 has 14 amino acids. Germline values: CDR1 SGHTA, CDR2 FQGTGA. As DNA, the CDR3 is TGTGCCAGCAGCGCCCTTAGGGGTGGCGATGAGCAGTTCTTC. Translation gives CASSALRGGDEQFF.

The rearrangement joins TRBV7-9 to TRBJ1-2; no reliable D call. Germline V gene data show CDR1 as SEHNR and CDR2 as FQNEAQ (reference sequence). Trimming left V 3 bases short and J 5 bases short, with 13 bases between. This CDR3 has 14 amino acids. CDR3 coding DNA: TGTGCCAGCAGCTTTTTGCACAGTCCATATGGCTACACCTTC. Translating it yields CASSFLHSPYGYTF.

V gene TRBV5-4 combines with J gene TRBJ1-2, with 9 bases that match TRBD1. In germline, CDR1 is SGHNT, CDR2 YYREEE (reference sequence). The CDR3 is 14 residues long. V was clipped by 0 bases and J by 8 bases; unmatched bases: 5. The CDR3 reads CASSLGGQGRGYTF. In nucleotides, the CDR3 is TGTGCCAGCAGCTTGGGGGGACAGGGTCGGGGCTACACCTTC.

This clone appeared a single time. The chain joins TRBV1 to TRBJ2-7; TRBD2, the table's D call, lacks a check against the DNA. TRBV1 is recorded as a pseudogene. CDR3 size: 20 residues. The CDR3 sequence is CTSSQDHGTSGRALLVEQYF. The CDR3 DNA is TGCACCAGCAGCCAAGATCATGGGACTAGCGGGAGGGCCCTCTTGGTCGAGCAGTACTTC.

This chain connects TRBV5-5 to TRBJ1-3; 8 bases line up with TRBD1. The germline gives CDR1 SGHKS, CDR2 YYEKEE (reference sequence). The junction had 7 bases not matched to a gene; V was cut back by 4 bases and J by 1 base. CDR3 size: 16 residues. CDR3 coding DNA: TGTGCCAGCAGCCTCGGGACAGGCTTTTCTGGAAACACCATATATTTT. It is translated as CASSLGTGFSGNTIYF.

The chain links TRBV27 to TRBJ1-5; no clear D gene. The CDR3 runs to 13 residues. Trimming left V 6 bases short and J 5 bases short, with 11 bases between. The V gene's germline CDR1 is MNHEY and CDR2 SMNVEV (reference sequence). CDR3 sequence (DNA): TGTGCCAGCAGCCAAGACACACATCAGCCCCAGCATTTT. Its translation: CASSQDTHQPQHF.

J is TRBJ2-3 and V is TRBV30; D is unclear. The germline V gene encodes CDR1 GTSNPN and CDR2 SVGIG (reference sequence). Trimming removed 1 base from V and 5 bases from J, with 13 bases in between. There are 14 residues in the CDR3. The CDR3: CAWSGWFSGDTQYF. CDR3 in DNA: TGTGCCTGGAGTGGCTGGTTCTCGGGAGATACGCAGTATTTT.

This clone has a single count. The chain is built from TRBV4-3 and TRBJ2-7; TRBD2 aligns across 14 bases. Germline V lookup: CDR1 LGHNA, CDR2 YSLEER. CDR3 length: 16 residues. With 3 bases clipped from V and 3 bases from J, the junction kept 4 bases outside the gene matches. The CDR3 here is CASSQAGTSGSYEQYF. The DNA for the CDR3 is TGCGCCAGCAGCCAGGCCGGGACTAGCGGGAGCTACGAGCAGTACTTC.